The 18 T cell receptor beta chains given below trace back to one sample, sequenced in a study of cytomegalovirus exposure and HLA in healthy donors. The primer mix had 60 Vbeta and 13 Jbeta primers. Using immunoSEQ multiplex PCR, the repertoire was profiled, and TCRdb retains in-frame clones only, with some absent. The data contain some 140,000 clones, roughly three quarters of them singletons. What was sequenced was PBMCs. All receptors come from a man aged 25 to 40 in good health and CMV-seronegative.

The genes are TRBV2 and TRBJ2-7; unclear D gene. This CDR3 region has 10 residues. The germline V gene has CDR1 SNHLY and CDR2 FYNNEI. V lost 11 bases, J lost 6 bases, and 11 bases lay in between. In DNA form, the CDR3 reads TGTGCCCTCGGCAGAGGCGAGCAGTACTTC. Translated, it gives CALGRGEQYF.

The rearrangement uses TRBV7-8 and TRBJ1-5, with D maybe TRBD1 (6 bases). Trimming took 5 bases from V and 0 from J, leaving 11 bases between them. Germline values: CDR1 SGHVS, CDR2 FQNEAQ. The CDR3 runs 15 residues. CDR3 protein: CASSGYRVSNQPQHF. The CDR3 DNA follows: TGTGCCAGCAGCGGCTACAGGGTTAGCAATCAGCCCCAGCATTTT.

The J gene is TRBJ1-1, the V gene TRBV5-4, with D uncertain. V was cut by 0 bases and J by 6 bases, with 12 bases left in between. Germline loops: CDR1 SGHNT, CDR2 YYREEE (reference sequence). The CDR3 spans 14 residues. CDR3 region: CASSLGGEAPEAFF. The CDR3 coding sequence is TGTGCCAGCAGCTTGGGTGGAGAGGCCCCTGAAGCTTTCTTT.

The J gene is TRBJ1-4, the V gene TRBV6-5; D call uncertain. There are 14 residues in the CDR3. Trimming removed 3 bases from V and 6 bases from J, with 11 bases in between. In germline, CDR1 is MNHEY, CDR2 SVGAGI. CDR3 in DNA: TGTGCCAGCAGTTATAGACCCGGGGATGAAAAACTGTTTTTT. It is translated as CASSYRPGDEKLFF.

This chain joins TRBV27 and TRBJ1-3; D gene uncertain. Trimming removed 3 bases at V and 0 bases at J, with 9 bases between. Germline V gene data show CDR1 as MNHEY and CDR2 as SMNVEV (reference sequence). The CDR3 is 15 residues long. Here the CDR3 DNA reads TGTGCCAGCAGTTTCGACGGGTACTCTGGAAACACCATATATTTT. Protein sequence: CASSFDGYSGNTIYF.

The V gene is TRBV11-2, the J gene TRBJ2-2, with 8 bases lining up with TRBD2. Trimming took 6 bases from V and 5 from J; bases not matched to a gene: 8. The CDR3 spans 15 residues. Germline CDR1 reads SGHAT; CDR2 reads FQNNGV. The CDR3 coding sequence is TGTGCCAGCAGGTCCATAGCGGGAAGTACCGGGGAGCTGTTTTTT. It yields the protein CASRSIAGSTGELFF. Together with reference TRBV11-2 and TRBJ2-2, the CDR3 gives the full variable domain: EAGVAQSPRYKIIEKRQSVAFWCNPISGHATLYWYQQILGQGPKLLIQFQNNGVVDDSQLPKDRFSAERLKGVDSTLKIQPAKLEDSAVYLCASRSIAGSTGELFFGEGSRLTVL.

J is TRBJ2-7 and V is TRBV7-2, with D perhaps matching TRBD2 (6 bases). The CDR3 extends over 13 amino acids. V was trimmed by 0 bases and J by 7 bases, leaving 10 bases between them. From germline, CDR1 is SGHTA and CDR2 FQGNSA. CDR3 protein: CASSLAPGLEQYF. CDR3 nucleotide sequence: TGTGCCAGCAGCTTAGCTCCAGGACTAGAGCAGTACTTC.

The chain carries TRBV11-2 and TRBJ2-3; 7 bases map to TRBD1. J was trimmed by 3 bases and V by 5 bases; bases with no gene match: 8. The CDR3 totals 15 residues. From germline, CDR1 is SGHAT and CDR2 FQNNGV. The CDR3 DNA reads TGTGCCAGCAGCCAAAGCGGACAGGAGACAGATACGCAGTATTTT. Translating it yields CASSQSGQETDTQYF.

This clone is a singleton in its sample. The V call is TRBV5-4, the J call TRBJ1-6; 8 nucleotides agree with TRBD1. The length of the CDR3 is 14 residues. CDR1 and CDR2 from the germline V gene are SGHNT and YYREEE (reference sequence). Trimming took 3 bases from V and 7 from J; bases not matched to a gene: 3. The CDR3 loop reads CASSSGQGNSPLHF. For the CDR3, the DNA is TGTGCCAGCAGCTCTGGACAGGGCAATTCACCCCTCCACTTT.

This chain uses TRBV27 with TRBJ1-2; no definite D call. Per germline, CDR1 MNHEY and CDR2 SMNVEV (reference sequence). This CDR3 has 14 residues. V was pared by 2 bases and J by 5 bases, with 12 bases between. The DNA of the CDR3 is TGTGCCAGCAGTTTAGGCAGAAGAAGATATGGCTACACCTTC. It codes for CASSLGRRRYGYTF.

This clone appeared once. J is TRBJ2-1 and V is TRBV5-1; TRBD2 aligns across 11 bases. With V trimmed by 4 bases and J by 11 bases, 14 bases remained unmatched. The CDR3 has 16 amino acids. Germline loops: CDR1 SGHRS, CDR2 YFSETQ. CDR3 in amino acids: CASSLKLAGGPDKQFF. The CDR3 nucleotides read TGCGCCAGCAGCCTGAAATTAGCGGGAGGGCCTGACAAGCAGTTCTTC. Supplemented by reference TRBV5-1 and TRBJ2-1, the full variable domain reads KAGVTQTPRYLIKTRGQQVTLSCSPISGHRSVSWYQQTPGQGLQFLFEYFSETQRNKGNFPGRFSGRQFSNSRSEMNVSTLELGDSALYLCASSLKLAGGPDKQFFGPGTRLTVL.

This clone was counted a few times. The rearrangement links TRBV10-3 to TRBJ2-7; tentatively, D is TRBD2 (6 bases). V lost 3 bases to trimming and J lost 3 bases, with 18 bases between them. CDR3 size: 16 residues. Germline values: CDR1 ENHRY, CDR2 SYGVKD. The DNA of the CDR3 is TGTGCCATCAGTGAAGCACGGCGGGATAACTTCTACGAGCAGTACTTC. Amino acids: CAISEARRDNFYEQYF.

The chain employs TRBV4-1 and TRBJ1-2, with 8 positions matching TRBD1. CDR1 is MGHRA, CDR2 YSYEKL, per germline. The CDR3 runs to 16 residues. V gave up 1 base and J gave up 8 bases; unmatched junction bases: 12. CDR3 nucleotides: TGCGCCAGCAGCCAAGTTCAGGGGGCTCGGGGTCACGGCTACACCTTC. It translates to CASSQVQGARGHGYTF.

The chain has TRBV5-1 and TRBJ2-5; 8 positions agree with TRBD2. The germline V gene has CDR1 SGHRS and CDR2 YFSETQ. V was clipped by 0 bases and J by 7 bases; unmatched bases: 5. CDR3 length: 14 residues. CDR3 DNA: TGCGCCAGCAGCTTGGAGCTCGGGAGGGGGACCCAGTACTTC. Translating it yields CASSLELGRGTQYF.

J is TRBJ2-1 and V is TRBV19; TRBD2 matches at 9 bases. This CDR3 spans 18 amino acids. The V gene end was trimmed by 4 bases and the J gene end by 4 bases; junction bases not matched to a gene: 14. The germline gives CDR1 LNHDA, CDR2 SQIVND (reference sequence). The CDR3 DNA reads TGTGCCAGTAGTACCCTCTTTCCGGCTAGCGGGATATACAATGAGCAGTTCTTC. Translating it yields CASSTLFPASGIYNEQFF.

This clone was seen a single time. The chain uses TRBV6-6 and TRBJ1-1; D ambiguous. The CDR3 sequence is 15 residues long. Germline V gene data show CDR1 as MNHNY and CDR2 as SVGAGI (reference sequence). Trimming cost V 2 bases and J 1 base, with 11 bases left between them. The CDR3: CASSYREVGNTEAFF. CDR3 coding DNA: TGTGCCAGCAGTTACCGGGAGGTCGGGAACACTGAAGCTTTCTTT.

CDR3 residues: CASSFLKRRTGKSAYEQYF. The DNA of the CDR3 is TGTGCCAGCAGCTTCCTCAAACGCCGGACAGGGAAGAGCGCCTACGAGCAGTACTTC. This chain connects TRBV11-1 to TRBJ2-7; 8 nucleotides line up with TRBD1. Trimming at V came to 3 bases and at J to 2 bases, leaving 18 bases not matched to a gene. Germline V CDR1 and CDR2: SGHAT, FQDESV (reference sequence). CDR3 length: 19 residues.

V and J are TRBV28 and TRBJ2-7; TRBD2 agrees at 7 bases. The germline gives CDR1 MDHEN, CDR2 SYDVKM. The CDR3 sequence is 17 residues long. V shed 2 bases, J shed 3 bases, and the junction held 13 bases outside the gene matches. The CDR3 DNA reads TGTGCCAGCAGTTTAGCTAGCGGCCCAATAATTAACTACGAGCAGTACTTC. This gives the protein CASSLASGPIINYEQYF.